This T cell receptor beta chain was sequenced during a study of blood T cell repertoires in COVID-19. The table came from immunoSEQ multiplex PCR; TCRdb's copy has only in-frame clones and leaves some out. The repertoire includes roughly 200,000 clones, 85% to 90% of them detected once, and 5.9% sits in the top ten. Per the germline V gene, CDR1 is SNHLY and CDR2 is FYNNEI. The CDR3 has 16 residues. With V trimmed by 5 bases and J by 2 bases, 11 bases remained unmatched. The receptor was derived from a man at least 80 years old with acute or convalescent COVID-19. V and J are TRBV2 and TRBJ2-7, with TRBD1 matching over 8 bases. Sample: peripheral blood. The CDR3 sequence is CASSLSGTGLTYEQYF. In DNA form, the CDR3 reads TGTGCCAGCAGTCTATCCGGGACAGGACTAACCTACGAGCAGTACTTC.